Listed here are 21 T cell receptor beta chains from one sample, sequenced in a study of T cell responses to AZD1222 COVID-19 vaccine. TCRdb keeps only in-frame clones here, not all; method: immunoSEQ multiplex PCR. The sample holds over 75,000 clones; 75% to 90% are singletons and the top ten take approximately 2.5%. This sample comprised peripheral blood, obtained on day 0 of AZD1222 vaccination. The receptors shown here come from an adult in good health.

V usage is TRBV29-1 and J usage is TRBJ2-7, with no clear D. The germline gives CDR1 SQVTM, CDR2 ANQGSEA. The CDR3 runs 12 residues. With 0 bases removed from V and 7 bases from J, the gap between germline ends came to 10 bases. The CDR3 DNA reads as TGCAGCGTTGAAGATCGGGTTAAGGAGCAGTACTTC. This encodes CSVEDRVKEQYF.

This clone was observed once. This chain links TRBV12-3 or TRBV12-4 with TRBJ2-1; 9 bases agree with TRBD1. This CDR3 region has 13 residues. V was pared by 5 bases and J by 10 bases, with 6 bases of the junction left unmatched. Here the CDR3 reads CASSETGGGEQFF. CDR3 sequence (DNA): TGTGCCAGCAGTGAGACAGGGGGAGGAGAGCAGTTCTTC.

This chain links TRBV6-2 or TRBV6-3 with TRBJ1-4; D call uncertain. The CDR3 is made up of 14 amino acids. V was cut by 2 bases and J by 7 bases, with 11 bases left in between. The germline V gene encodes CDR1 MNHEY and CDR2 SVGEGT. The CDR3 loop is CASSYARGSEKLFF. CDR3 in DNA: TGTGCCAGCAGTTACGCGAGAGGAAGTGAAAAACTGTTTTTT.

This chain links TRBV19 with TRBJ1-5; D is ambiguous. Trimming left V 8 bases short and J 4 bases short, with 18 bases between. This CDR3 region has 15 residues. CDR1 and CDR2 from the germline V gene are LNHDA and SQIVND (reference sequence). The CDR3 bases are TGTGCCAGTTCTTGGACCTCAAGGCTTAATCAGCCCCAGCATTTT. Amino acid sequence: CASSWTSRLNQPQHF.

This clone was counted a single time. V and J are TRBV27 and TRBJ2-1; 10 nucleotides align to TRBD2. The V and J ends lost 2 bases and 5 bases, in that order; junction bases with no gene match: 15. Germline V gene lookup returns CDR1 MNHEY and CDR2 SMNVEV (reference sequence). The CDR3 runs 19 residues. CDR3 residues: CASSLNRASGRRENNEQFF. In DNA form, the CDR3 reads TGTGCCAGCAGTTTAAATAGGGCTAGCGGGAGAAGGGAAAACAATGAGCAGTTCTTC.

The chain combines TRBV7-9 with TRBJ2-3; 7 positions agree with TRBD2. V shed 0 bases and J 8 bases; nucleotides not matched to a gene: 2. CDR1 is SEHNR and CDR2 is FQNEAQ in the germline V gene (reference sequence). The length of the CDR3 is 13 residues. The CDR3 loop reads CASSLARGGTQYF. CDR3 coding DNA: TGTGCCAGCAGCTTAGCGCGCGGGGGTACGCAGTATTTT.

The DNA of the CDR3 is TGTGCCAGCAGCCGTTCTCCAGGGGGTAGTGAAAAACTGTTTTTT. Protein: CASSRSPGGSEKLFF. The chain links TRBV27 to TRBJ1-4; 7 bases match TRBD1. V lost 6 bases, J lost 7 bases, and 11 bases stayed unmatched. Germline-derived CDR1 and CDR2 are MNHEY and SMNVEV (reference sequence). CDR3 length: 15 residues.

The chain couples TRBV19 to TRBJ1-3; TRBD1 aligns across 8 bases. The V gene end was trimmed by 8 bases and the J gene end by 0 bases; junction bases not matched to a gene: 15. CDR3 length equals 18 residues. Looked up from germline, CDR1 is LNHDA and CDR2 is SQIVND (reference sequence). For the CDR3, the DNA is TGTGCCAGTTCTTCAGGGGGCCCGCGGACCCACTCTGGAAACACCATATATTTT. Translating it yields CASSSGGPRTHSGNTIYF.

The V call is TRBV5-1, the J call TRBJ1-1, with D possibly being TRBD1 (6 bases). In germline, CDR1 is SGHRS, CDR2 YFSETQ. V was shortened by 4 bases and J by 3 bases, with 13 bases between the two germline ends. The CDR3 runs to 14 residues. The chain's CDR3 is CASSTGNVYTEAFF. In nucleotides, the CDR3 is TGCGCCAGCAGCACAGGGAATGTGTACACTGAAGCTTTCTTT.

V gene TRBV5-1 combines with J gene TRBJ2-3, with unresolved D. The length of the CDR3 is 14 residues. Germline CDR1 and CDR2: SGHRS and YFSETQ. Deletions cut 0 bases from V and 0 bases from J, with 5 bases between. This CDR3 is CASSLAASTDTQYF. The CDR3 DNA reads TGCGCCAGCAGCTTGGCAGCTAGCACAGATACGCAGTATTTT.

As for this clone: Germline is not matched at one junction end, which may reflect a read error. This rearrangement joins TRBV18 to TRBJ2-5; D may be TRBD1 (8 bases). The CDR3 has 15 amino acids. The germline V gene has CDR1 KGHSH and CDR2 LQKENI. The CDR3 loop reads CASSSNRGGQETQYF. Written as DNA, the CDR3 is TGTGCCAGCTCATCTAACAGGGGGGGGCAAGAAACCCAGTACTTC. Filled out from reference TRBV18 and TRBJ2-5, the complete variable domain reads NAGVMQNPRHLVRRRGQEARLRCSPMKGHSHVYWYRQLPEEGLKFMVYLQKENIIDESGMPKERFSAEFPKEGPSILRIQQVVRGDSAAYFCASSSNRGGQETQYFGPGTRLLVL.

This clone was detected only a few times. This sequence joins TRBV10-3 and TRBJ2-3; 7 nucleotides align to TRBD1. The V and J ends lost 0 bases and 0 bases, in that order; junction bases with no gene match: 12. The CDR3 extends over 19 amino acids. The germline CDR1 and CDR2 sequences are ENHRY and SYGVKD. This CDR3 reads CAISESGRGGPTSTDTQYF. CDR3 coding DNA: TGTGCCATCAGTGAGTCAGGGCGAGGGGGCCCCACTAGCACAGATACGCAGTATTTT.

The chain links TRBV11-3 to TRBJ2-1; D is possibly TRBD1 (6 bases). V lost 1 base to trimming and J lost 9 bases, with 13 bases between them. In germline, CDR1 is SGHNT, CDR2 YENEEA. The CDR3 spans 14 residues. The CDR3 nucleotides read TGTGCCAGCAGCTTAGGGCAGGGGCCGGGTGAGCAGTTCTTC. It yields the protein CASSLGQGPGEQFF.

This rearrangement joins TRBV7-3 to TRBJ2-1; D is ambiguous. The CDR3 is 11 residues long. The germline gives CDR1 SGHTA, CDR2 FQGTGA. V lost 5 bases to trimming and J lost 5 bases, with 4 bases between them. The CDR3: CASSINNEQFF. The CDR3 coding sequence is TGTGCCAGCAGCATAAACAATGAGCAGTTCTTC.

This clone has a single count. The J gene is TRBJ1-2, the V gene TRBV7-9; no clear D gene. The CDR3 runs to 11 residues. Germline V gene sequence: CDR1 SEHNR, CDR2 FQNEAQ (reference sequence). V lost 2 bases, J lost 8 bases, and 6 bases lay in between. CDR3 DNA sequence: TGTGCCAGCAGCTTAATCTCGGGCTACACCTTC. Amino acids: CASSLISGYTF.

The chain has TRBV11-3 and TRBJ2-2; 9 bases are a match to TRBD1. The trim removed 5 bases at V and 4 bases at J, leaving 8 bases unmatched. Germline CDR1 reads SGHNT; CDR2 reads YENEEA. This CDR3 is 16 amino acids long. CDR3 bases: TGTGCCAGCAGCCCAGGCGGACAGGGGCCCACCGGGGAGCTGTTTTTT. Translating it yields CASSPGGQGPTGELFF.

This chain links TRBV19 with TRBJ1-5; no firm D call. Trimming removed 6 bases at V and 0 bases at J, with 6 bases between. The CDR3 spans 13 residues. CDR1 is LNHDA, CDR2 SQIVND, per germline (reference sequence). This chain's CDR3 is CASSPVSNQPQHF. In DNA, the CDR3 is TGTGCCAGTAGCCCAGTTAGCAATCAGCCCCAGCATTTT. Filled out from reference TRBV19 and TRBJ1-5, the complete variable domain reads DGGITQSPKYLFRKEGQNVTLSCEQNLNHDAMYWYRQDPGQGLRLIYYSQIVNDFQKGDIAEGYSVSREKKESFPLTVTSAQKNPTAFYLCASSPVSNQPQHFGDGTRLSIL.

This chain uses TRBV29-1 with TRBJ1-1; 7 nucleotides align to TRBD1. The ends lost 4 bases at V and 4 bases at J; junction bases unmatched: 12. This CDR3 is built from 15 residues. CDR1 is SQVTM and CDR2 is ANQGSEA in the germline V gene. The CDR3 bases are TGCAGCGTTGCCCCCGCGGGACAGAAAATCACTGAAGCTTTCTTT. This translates into CSVAPAGQKITEAFF. Using reference TRBV29-1 and TRBJ1-1 for the parts outside the CDR3, the full variable domain is SAVISQKPSRDICQRGTSLTIQCQVDSQVTMMFWYRQQPGQSLTLIATANQGSEATYESGFVIDKFPISRPNLTFSTLTVSNMSPEDSSIYLCSVAPAGQKITEAFFGQGTRLTVV.

The chain couples TRBV7-2 to TRBJ1-1; D may be TRBD1 (5 bases). The germline gives CDR1 SGHTA, CDR2 FQGNSA. Trimming removed 2 bases from V and 5 bases from J, with 9 bases in between. CDR3 length: 13 residues. The CDR3 coding sequence is TGTGCCAGCAGCTTATCCAGGGAGACTGAAGCTTTCTTT. Its translation is CASSLSRETEAFF.

This clone occurred once. CDR3 region: CASRTTSGGDNEQFF. The CDR3, as DNA: TGTGCCAGCAGGACCACAAGCGGAGGGGACAATGAGCAGTTCTTC. The genes are TRBV27 and TRBJ2-1, with D perhaps matching TRBD2 (6 bases). Germline assignment: CDR1 MNHEY and CDR2 SMNVEV (reference sequence). V lost 6 bases and J lost 5, with 17 bases in between. The CDR3 has 15 residues.

This sequence joins TRBV4-2 and TRBJ1-5; perhaps TRBD1 as D (6 bases). From germline, CDR1 is LGHNA and CDR2 YNFKEQ. With 5 bases removed from V and 0 bases from J, the gap between germline ends came to 11 bases. There are 15 residues in the CDR3. The CDR3 reads CASSKRTASNQPQHF. The CDR3 nucleotides are TGTGCCAGCAGCAAACGGACAGCTAGCAATCAGCCCCAGCATTTT.